This TCR beta chain was observed in a study of spatial heterogeneity in lung cancer. MiXCR, run by TCRdb on the 5' RACE reads, gives a single entry per CDR3 protein. The sample carries more than 75,000 distinct CDR3 sequences, roughly 12% recorded once. Time point indicated: sample taken at primary tumor resection. Unsorted tumor, nontumor lung tissue or cryopreserved PBMC supplied the whole RNA. The CDR3 is made up of 12 amino acids. Trimming took off 2 bases at V and 1 base at J, with 2 bases between the two ends. Germline V CDR1 and CDR2: LNHDA, SQIVND (reference sequence). This clonotype was counted many times. The antigen is not known. Findings and caveats of the study: The appearance of ubiquitous expanded tumor TCRs in blood was greater at resection than follow-up.

The sample here was PBMCs, taken at surgery. The chain employs TRBV19 and TRBJ1-1; D unclear. The source is a male donor with early-stage non-small cell lung cancer. CDR3 residues: CASSIRNTEAFF. CDR3 sequence (DNA): TGTGCCAGTAGTATAAGGAACACTGAAGCTTTCTTT. Variable domain in full (rest from reference TRBV19 and TRBJ1-1): DGGITQSPKYLFRKEGQNVTLSCEQNLNHDAMYWYRQDPGQGLRLIYYSQIVNDFQKGDIAEGYSVSREKKESFPLTVTSAQKNPTAFYLCASSIRNTEAFFGQGTRLTVV.